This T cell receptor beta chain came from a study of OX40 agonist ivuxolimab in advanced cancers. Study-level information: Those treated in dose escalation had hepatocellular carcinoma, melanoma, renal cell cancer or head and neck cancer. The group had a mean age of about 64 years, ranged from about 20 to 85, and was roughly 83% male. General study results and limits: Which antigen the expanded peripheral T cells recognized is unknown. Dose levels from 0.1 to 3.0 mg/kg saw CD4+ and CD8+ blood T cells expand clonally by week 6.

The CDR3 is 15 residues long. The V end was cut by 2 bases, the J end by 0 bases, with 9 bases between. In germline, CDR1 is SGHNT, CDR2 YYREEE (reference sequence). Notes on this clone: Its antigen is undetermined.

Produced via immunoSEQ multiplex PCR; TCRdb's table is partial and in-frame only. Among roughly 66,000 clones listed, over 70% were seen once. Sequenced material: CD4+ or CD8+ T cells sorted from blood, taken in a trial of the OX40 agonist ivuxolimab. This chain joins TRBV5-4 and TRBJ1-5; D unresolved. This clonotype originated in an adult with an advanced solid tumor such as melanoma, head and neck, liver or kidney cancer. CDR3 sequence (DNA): TGTGCCAGCAGCTTTGACGGGAATAGCAATCAGCCCCAGCATTTT. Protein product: CASSFDGNSNQPQHF. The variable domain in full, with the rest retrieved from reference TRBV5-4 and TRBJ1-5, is ETGVTQSPTHLIKTRGQQVTLRCSSQSGHNTVSWYQQALGQGPQFIFQYYREEENGRGNFPPRFSGLQFPNYSSELNVNALELDDSALYLCASSFDGNSNQPQHFGDGTRLSIL.